This TCR beta chain derives from a study of blood T cell repertoires in COVID-19. Deletions cut 7 bases from V and 11 bases from J, with 17 bases between. The CDR3 consists of 12 residues. The V gene's germline CDR1 is LGHDT and CDR2 YNNKEL (reference sequence). TCRdb keeps only in-frame clones here, not all; method: immunoSEQ multiplex PCR. Here the sample spans about 88,000 clones, approximately 88% being singletons. This sequence originates from a woman between 55 and 75 years old with COVID-19, enrolled during active disease. This chain uses TRBV3-1 (or the pseudogene TRBV3-2) with TRBJ1-1, with D possibly TRBD1 on 6 matching bases. Input material: peripheral blood. CDR3: CASIPRGGPAFF. The DNA of the CDR3 is TGTGCCAGCATCCCGCGGGGGGGGCCCGCTTTCTTT.